This T cell receptor (beta chain) emerged from a study of shared clonotypes between healthy human individuals. Overall study context: Per-donor plates numbered three CD4 naive, three CD4 memory, two CD8 naive and one CD8 memory. General study findings and limits: Despite large depth, rarefaction showed incomplete sorted-subset sequencing. Unshared clonotypes carried lower generation probabilities than those common to all four donors.

Details on this clone: Its antigen is undetermined. At the DNA level, this CDR3 is encoded by other sequences in the same sample as well.

V shed 5 bases and J shed 0 bases, with 8 bases lying between them. Germline V lookup: CDR1 MNHEY, CDR2 SMNVEV (reference sequence). CDR3 size: 14 residues. Assay used: immunoSEQ multiplex PCR; TCRdb lists only in-frame clones, some missing. The data contain around 1,900,000 clones, approximately 92% of them singletons. Selected positively for CCR7 and CD45RO-negative, naive CD8 cells excluded terminally differentiated effector memory CD45RA+ cells. The chain links TRBV27 to TRBJ1-5; D is unclear. The TCR was taken from a man aged 18-30 years in good health. Some clones in this sample may be carry-over from other donors' samples. Input material: naive CD8+ T cells from PBMCs. The CDR3 here is CASSVLGSNQPQHF. The CDR3 DNA sequence: TGTGCCAGCAGTGTGCTAGGTAGCAATCAGCCCCAGCATTTT.